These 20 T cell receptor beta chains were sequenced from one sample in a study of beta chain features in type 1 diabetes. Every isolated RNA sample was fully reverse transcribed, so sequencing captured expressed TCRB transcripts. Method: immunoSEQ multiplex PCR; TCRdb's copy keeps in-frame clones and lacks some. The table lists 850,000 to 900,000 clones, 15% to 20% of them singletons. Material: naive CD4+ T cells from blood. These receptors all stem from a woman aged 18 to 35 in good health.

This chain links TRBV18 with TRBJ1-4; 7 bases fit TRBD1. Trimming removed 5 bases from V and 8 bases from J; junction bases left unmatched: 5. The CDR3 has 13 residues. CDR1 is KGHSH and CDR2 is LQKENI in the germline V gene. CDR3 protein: CASSTGAGEKLFF. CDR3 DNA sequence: TGTGCCAGCTCAACAGGGGCCGGGGAAAAACTGTTTTTT. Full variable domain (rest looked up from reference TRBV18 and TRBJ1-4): NAGVMQNPRHLVRRRGQEARLRCSPMKGHSHVYWYRQLPEEGLKFMVYLQKENIIDESGMPKERFSAEFPKEGPSILRIQQVVRGDSAAYFCASSTGAGEKLFFGSGTQLSVL.

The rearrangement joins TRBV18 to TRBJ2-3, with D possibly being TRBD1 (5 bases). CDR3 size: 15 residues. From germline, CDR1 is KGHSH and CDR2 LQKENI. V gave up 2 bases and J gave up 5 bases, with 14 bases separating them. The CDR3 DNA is TGTGCCAGCTCACCAGGGGCGATCACAAAAGATACGCAGTATTTT. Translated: CASSPGAITKDTQYF.

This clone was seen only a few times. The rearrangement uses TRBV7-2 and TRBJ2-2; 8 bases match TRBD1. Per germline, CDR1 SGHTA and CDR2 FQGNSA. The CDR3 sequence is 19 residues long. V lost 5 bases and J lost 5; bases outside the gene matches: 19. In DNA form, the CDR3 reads TGTGCCAGCAGCCCAATCCCCCAGGGGGCTAATGGTGATACCGGGGAGCTGTTTTTT. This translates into CASSPIPQGANGDTGELFF.

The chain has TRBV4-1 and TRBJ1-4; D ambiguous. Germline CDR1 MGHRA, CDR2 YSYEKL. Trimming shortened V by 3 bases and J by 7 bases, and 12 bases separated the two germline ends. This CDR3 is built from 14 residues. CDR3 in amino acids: CASSQLGRGEKLFF. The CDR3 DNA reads TGCGCCAGCAGCCAGCTGGGTCGGGGTGAAAAACTGTTTTTT.

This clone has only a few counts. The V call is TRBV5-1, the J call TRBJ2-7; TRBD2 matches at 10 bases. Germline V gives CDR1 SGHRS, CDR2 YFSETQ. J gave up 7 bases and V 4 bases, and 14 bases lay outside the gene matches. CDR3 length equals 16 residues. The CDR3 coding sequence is TGCGCCAGCAGCGCTCTCCTAGCGGGGGCCGGTGGTGAGCAGTACTTC. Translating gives CASSALLAGAGGEQYF.

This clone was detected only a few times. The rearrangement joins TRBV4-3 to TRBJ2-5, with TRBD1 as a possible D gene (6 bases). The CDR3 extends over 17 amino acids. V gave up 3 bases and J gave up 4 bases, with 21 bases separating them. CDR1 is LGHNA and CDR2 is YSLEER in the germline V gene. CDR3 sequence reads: CASSHAISGTSGETQYF. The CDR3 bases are TGCGCCAGCAGCCACGCTATATCAGGGACATCGGGAGAGACCCAGTACTTC.

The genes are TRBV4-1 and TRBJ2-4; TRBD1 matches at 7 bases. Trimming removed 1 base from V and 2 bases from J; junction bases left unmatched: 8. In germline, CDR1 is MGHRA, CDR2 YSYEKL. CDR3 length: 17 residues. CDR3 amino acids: CASSQGALQGPKNIQYF. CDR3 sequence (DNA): TGCGCCAGCAGCCAAGGGGCCCTACAGGGGCCCAAAAACATTCAGTACTTC.

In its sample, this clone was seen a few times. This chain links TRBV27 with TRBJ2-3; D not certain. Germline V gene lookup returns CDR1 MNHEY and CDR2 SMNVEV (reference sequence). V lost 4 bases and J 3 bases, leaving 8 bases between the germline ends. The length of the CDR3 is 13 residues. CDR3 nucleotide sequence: TGTGCCAGCAGTTCCCTCACGACAGATACGCAGTATTTT. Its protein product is CASSSLTTDTQYF.

The CDR3 here is CASSLGPPTAYTF. The CDR3 DNA sequence: TGTGCCAGCAGCTTAGGACCCCCGACAGCATACACCTTC. This sequence joins TRBV7-2 and TRBJ1-2; a weak D match, TRBD1 (5 bases). Germline-derived CDR1 and CDR2 are SGHTA and FQGNSA. This CDR3 has 13 amino acids. V gave up 1 base and J gave up 11 bases, with 14 bases separating them.

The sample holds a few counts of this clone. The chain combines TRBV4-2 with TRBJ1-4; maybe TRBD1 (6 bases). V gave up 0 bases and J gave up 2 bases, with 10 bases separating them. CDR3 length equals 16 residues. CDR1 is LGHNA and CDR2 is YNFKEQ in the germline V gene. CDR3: CASSQDVGATNEKLFF. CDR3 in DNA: TGTGCCAGCAGCCAAGACGTGGGGGCCACTAATGAAAAACTGTTTTTT.

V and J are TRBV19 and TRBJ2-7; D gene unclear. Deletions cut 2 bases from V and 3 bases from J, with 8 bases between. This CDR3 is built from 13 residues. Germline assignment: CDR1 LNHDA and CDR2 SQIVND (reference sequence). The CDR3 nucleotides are TGTGCCAGTAGTATAACGGCGGACTACGAGCAGTACTTC. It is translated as CASSITADYEQYF.

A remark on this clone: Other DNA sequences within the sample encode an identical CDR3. The CDR3 nucleotides read TGTGCCAGCAGCTTAGACACCGGGGAGCTGTTTTTT. As protein: CASSLDTGELFF. The chain recombines TRBV7-2 with TRBJ2-2; D gene ambiguous. V was clipped by 1 base and J by 3 bases, with 0 bases between them. CDR1 is SGHTA and CDR2 is FQGNSA in the germline V gene. The CDR3 covers 12 residues.

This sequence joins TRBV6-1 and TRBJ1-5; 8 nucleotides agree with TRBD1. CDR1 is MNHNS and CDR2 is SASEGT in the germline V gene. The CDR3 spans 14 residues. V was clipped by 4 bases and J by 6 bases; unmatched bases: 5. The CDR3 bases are TGTGCCAGCAGTGTAACAGGGGGAGGTCAGCCCCAGCATTTT. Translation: CASSVTGGGQPQHF.

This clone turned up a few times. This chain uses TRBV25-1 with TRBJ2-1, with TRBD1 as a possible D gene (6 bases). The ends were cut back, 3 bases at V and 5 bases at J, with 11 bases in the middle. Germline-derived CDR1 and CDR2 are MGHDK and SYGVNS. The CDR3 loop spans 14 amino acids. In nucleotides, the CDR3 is TGTGCCAGCAGTGAGCAACAGGGTAACAATGAGCAGTTCTTC. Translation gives CASSEQQGNNEQFF.

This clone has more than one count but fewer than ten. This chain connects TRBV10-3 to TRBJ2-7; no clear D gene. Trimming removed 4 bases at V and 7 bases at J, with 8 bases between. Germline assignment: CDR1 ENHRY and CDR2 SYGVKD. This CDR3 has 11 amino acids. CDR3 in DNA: TGTGCCATCAGTGGGGCGGAGGAGCAGTACTTC. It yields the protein CAISGAEEQYF.

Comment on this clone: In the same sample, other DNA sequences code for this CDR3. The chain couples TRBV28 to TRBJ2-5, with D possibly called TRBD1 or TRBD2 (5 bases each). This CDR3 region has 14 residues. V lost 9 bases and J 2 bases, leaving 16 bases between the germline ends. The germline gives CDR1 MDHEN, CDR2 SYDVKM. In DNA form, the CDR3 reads TGTGCCAGTGGTACCTCGGGGCGGCAAGAGACCCAGTACTTC. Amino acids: CASGTSGRQETQYF.

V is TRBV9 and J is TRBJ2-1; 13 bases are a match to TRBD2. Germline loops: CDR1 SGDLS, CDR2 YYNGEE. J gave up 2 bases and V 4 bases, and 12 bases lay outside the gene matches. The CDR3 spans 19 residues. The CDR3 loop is CASSPGLAGVFRPYNEQFF. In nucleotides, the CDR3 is TGTGCCAGCAGCCCCGGACTAGCGGGAGTATTCCGCCCCTACAATGAGCAGTTCTTC.

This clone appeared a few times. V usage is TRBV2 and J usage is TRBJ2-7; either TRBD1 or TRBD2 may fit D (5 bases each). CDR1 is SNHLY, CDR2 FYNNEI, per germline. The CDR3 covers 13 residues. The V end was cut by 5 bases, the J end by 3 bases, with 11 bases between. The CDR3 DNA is TGTGCCAGCAGTACCGGGACGGTCTACGAGCAGTACTTC. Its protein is CASSTGTVYEQYF.

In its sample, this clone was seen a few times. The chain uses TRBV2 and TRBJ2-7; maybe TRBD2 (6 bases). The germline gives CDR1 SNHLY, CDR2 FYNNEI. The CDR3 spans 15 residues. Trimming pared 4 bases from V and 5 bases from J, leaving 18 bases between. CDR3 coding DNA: TGTGCCAGCAGTGTACTAGCCGCGGGACTCAACGAGCAGTACTTC. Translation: CASSVLAAGLNEQYF.

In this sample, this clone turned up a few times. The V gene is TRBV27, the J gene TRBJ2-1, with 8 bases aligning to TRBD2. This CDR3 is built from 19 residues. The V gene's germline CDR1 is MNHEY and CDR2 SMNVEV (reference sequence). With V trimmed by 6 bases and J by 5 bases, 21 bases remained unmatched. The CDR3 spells CASSHPTGGIKRENNEQFF. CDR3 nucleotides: TGTGCCAGCAGCCACCCGACGGGAGGGATAAAAAGGGAGAACAATGAGCAGTTCTTC.